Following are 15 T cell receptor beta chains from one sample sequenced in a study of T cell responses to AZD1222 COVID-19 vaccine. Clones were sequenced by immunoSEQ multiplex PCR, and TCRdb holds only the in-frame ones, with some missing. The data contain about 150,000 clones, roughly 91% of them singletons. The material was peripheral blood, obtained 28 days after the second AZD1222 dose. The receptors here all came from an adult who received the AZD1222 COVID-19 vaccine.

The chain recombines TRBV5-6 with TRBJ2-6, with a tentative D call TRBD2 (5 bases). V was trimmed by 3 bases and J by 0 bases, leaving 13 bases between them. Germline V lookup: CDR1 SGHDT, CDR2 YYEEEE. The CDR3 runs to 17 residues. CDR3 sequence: CASSSGLSHSGANVLTF. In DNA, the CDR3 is TGTGCCAGCAGCTCCGGACTGTCACACTCTGGGGCCAACGTCCTGACTTTC.

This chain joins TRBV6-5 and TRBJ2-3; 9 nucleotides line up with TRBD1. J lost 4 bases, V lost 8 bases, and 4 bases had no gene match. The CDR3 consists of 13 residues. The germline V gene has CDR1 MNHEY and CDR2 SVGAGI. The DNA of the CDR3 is TGTGCCAGCCGGGACAGGGAACCAGATACGCAGTATTTT. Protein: CASRDREPDTQYF.

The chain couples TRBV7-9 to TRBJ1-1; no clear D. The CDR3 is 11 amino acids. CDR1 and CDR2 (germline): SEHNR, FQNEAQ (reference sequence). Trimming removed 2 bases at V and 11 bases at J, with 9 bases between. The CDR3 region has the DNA TGTGCCAGCAGCTTATCCGGTTGGGCTTTCTTT. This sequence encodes CASSLSGWAFF.

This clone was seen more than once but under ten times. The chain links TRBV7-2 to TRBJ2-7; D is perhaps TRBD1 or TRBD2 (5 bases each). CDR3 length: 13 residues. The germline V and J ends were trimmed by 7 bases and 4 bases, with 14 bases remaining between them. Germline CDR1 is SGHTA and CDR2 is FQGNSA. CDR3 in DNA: TGTGCCAGCACCCGGGGCCCGGTTTACGAGCAGTACTTC. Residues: CASTRGPVYEQYF.

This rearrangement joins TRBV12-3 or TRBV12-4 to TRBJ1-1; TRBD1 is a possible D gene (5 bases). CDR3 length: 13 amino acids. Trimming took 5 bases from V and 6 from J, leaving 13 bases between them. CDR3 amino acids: CASSTQGWSEAFF. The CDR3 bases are TGTGCCAGCAGTACTCAGGGTTGGTCTGAAGCTTTCTTT.

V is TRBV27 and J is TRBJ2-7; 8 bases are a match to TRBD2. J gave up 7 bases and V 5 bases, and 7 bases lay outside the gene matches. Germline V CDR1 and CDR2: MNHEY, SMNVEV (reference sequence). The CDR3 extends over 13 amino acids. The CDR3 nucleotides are TGTGCCAGCAGTGTAGCGGGACGGAGAGAGCAGTACTTC. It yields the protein CASSVAGRREQYF.

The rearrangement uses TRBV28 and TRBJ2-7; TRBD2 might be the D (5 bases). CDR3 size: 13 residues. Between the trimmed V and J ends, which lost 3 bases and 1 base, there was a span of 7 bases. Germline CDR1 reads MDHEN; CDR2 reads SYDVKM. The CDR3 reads CASSLGRSYEQYF. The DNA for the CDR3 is TGTGCCAGCAGTTTGGGGAGATCCTACGAGCAGTACTTC.

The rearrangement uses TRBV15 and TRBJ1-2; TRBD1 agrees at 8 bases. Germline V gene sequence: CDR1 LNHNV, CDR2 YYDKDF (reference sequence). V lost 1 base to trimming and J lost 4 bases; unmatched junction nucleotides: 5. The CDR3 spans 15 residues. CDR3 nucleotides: TGTGCCACCAGCAGAGTCAGCCAGGGGGCCTATGGCTACACCTTC. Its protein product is CATSRVSQGAYGYTF.

CDR3 loop: CASSLRGGAFKTQYF. CDR3 nucleotides: TGTGCCAGCAGTTTACGGGGGGGGGCCTTCAAGACCCAGTACTTC. V usage is TRBV27 and J usage is TRBJ2-5; 8 nucleotides align to TRBD2. The CDR3 is 15 amino acids. Per germline, CDR1 MNHEY and CDR2 SMNVEV (reference sequence). Trimming cost V 2 bases and J 6 bases; bases outside gene matches: 8.

CDR3 DNA sequence: TGTGCCACCAGCAGAGATCGAATAGGCGGCGGGAAACTGTTTTTT. Translating gives CATSRDRIGGGKLFF. V gene TRBV15 combines with J gene TRBJ1-4; no reliable D call. The CDR3 contains 15 residues. Between the trimmed V and J ends, which lost 0 bases and 11 bases, there was a span of 16 bases. Germline CDR1 reads LNHNV; CDR2 reads YYDKDF (reference sequence).

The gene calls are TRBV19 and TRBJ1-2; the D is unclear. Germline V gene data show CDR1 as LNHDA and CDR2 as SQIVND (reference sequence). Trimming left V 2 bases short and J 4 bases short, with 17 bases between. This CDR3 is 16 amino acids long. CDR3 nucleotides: TGTGCCAGTAGTATAAAGGTCCCTCCGTCGGGCTATGGCTACACCTTC. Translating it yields CASSIKVPPSGYGYTF.

The CDR3 loop is CATSNTGTSSYEQYF. The CDR3 bases are TGTGCCACCAGCAACACCGGGACATCCTCCTACGAGCAGTACTTC. This sequence joins TRBV15 and TRBJ2-7; D is possibly TRBD1 (6 bases). The CDR3 spans 15 residues. V lost 4 bases, J lost 0 bases, and 13 bases lay in between. The V gene's germline CDR1 is LNHNV and CDR2 YYDKDF (reference sequence).

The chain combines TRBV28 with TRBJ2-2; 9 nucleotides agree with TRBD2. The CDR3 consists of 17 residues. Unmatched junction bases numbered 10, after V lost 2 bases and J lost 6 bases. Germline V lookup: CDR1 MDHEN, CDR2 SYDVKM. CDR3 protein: CASSLRLSSGESGELFF. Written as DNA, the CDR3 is TGTGCCAGCAGTTTAAGGCTGTCTAGCGGGGAATCCGGGGAGCTGTTTTTT.

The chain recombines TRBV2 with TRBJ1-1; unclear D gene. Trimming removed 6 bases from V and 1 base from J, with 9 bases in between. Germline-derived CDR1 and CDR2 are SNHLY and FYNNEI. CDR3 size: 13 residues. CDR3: CASRKEGNTEAFF. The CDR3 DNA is TGTGCCAGCAGGAAGGAGGGGAACACTGAAGCTTTCTTT.

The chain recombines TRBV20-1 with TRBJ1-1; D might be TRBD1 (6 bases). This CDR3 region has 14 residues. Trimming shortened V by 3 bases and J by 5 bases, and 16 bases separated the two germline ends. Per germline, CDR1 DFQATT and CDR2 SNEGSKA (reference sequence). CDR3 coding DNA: TGCAGTGCTAGTCCCGCCAGGGGTTGGACTGAAGCTTTCTTT. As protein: CSASPARGWTEAFF.